Following are 27 T cell receptor beta chains from one sample sequenced in a study of CD8+ T cells in alopecia areata listed by TCRdb under 2018. Pooled mouse cutaneous lymph node cells were stained for CD4, CD8alpha, NKG2D, NKG2ACE and other markers and were then sorted on a BD Influx. Library method: the immunoSEQ multiplex PCR assay. RNA was extracted from all samples and reverse transcribed into cDNA, which served as template for TCR sequencing. In its TCRdb copy, this immuneACCESS table keeps in-frame sequences only and misses some clones. Where compared with another copy, unresolved V genes explain less than half of these, and the others have no known cause. With approximately 300,000 clones recorded, this sample contains no clone counted only once. Together, the top ten hold more than 1% of the sample. Sequenced sample: CD4+ T cells sorted from a lymph node. Receptors originate from a C3H/HeJ mouse with alopecia areata. The strain's MHC haplotype is H2-k.

A remark on this clone: Gene names are the mouse ones. The read terminates 4 residues before the CDR3 end, so the remaining end is supplied by the germline J gene. This rearrangement joins TRBV1 to TRBJ2-2, with 9 bases lining up with TRBD1. The CDR3 is 16 residues long. V trimming: 0 bases; J trimming: 4 bases; junction bases outside the gene matches: 3. CDR1 and CDR2 from the germline V gene are NSQYPW and LRSPGD (reference sequence). The DNA read from the CDR3 is TGCACCTGCAGTGCAGATACAGGGGGCGGCACCGGG. Its protein product is CTCSADTGGGTG. The complete CDR3 sequence is CTCSADTGGGTGQLYF.

This clone was picked up a small number of times. Gene names are mouse gene names. Read sequence stops 4 residues before the CDR3 end, and the germline J gene provides the missing end. The chain links TRBV19 to TRBJ2-5; D gene unclear. V lost 3 bases and J lost 0, with 11 bases in between. Germline V gene lookup returns CDR1 FNHDT and CDR2 SITEND (reference sequence). This CDR3 is 15 amino acids long. CDR3 DNA (partial): TGTGCCAGCAGTACCTTGCAGATTAACCAAGAC. Residues: CASSTLQINQD. The whole CDR3 protein reads CASSTLQINQDTQYF.

About this clone itself: Mouse gene names and germline throughout. The sequence runs out 4 residues before the end of the CDR3; the remainder is reconstructed from the germline J gene. This chain connects TRBV13-2 to TRBJ2-7, with 8 bases aligning to TRBD2. This CDR3 has 14 residues. Germline values: CDR1 NNHNN, CDR2 SYGAGS (reference sequence). The V and J ends lost 4 bases and 0 bases, in that order; junction bases with no gene match: 3. The CDR3 bases that were read are TGTGCCAGCGGTCTGGGGGGCCTCTCCTAT. This codes for CASGLGGLSY. The complete CDR3 protein is CASGLGGLSYEQYF.

This clone has a handful of counts. Mouse germline and gene names are used. From the germline J gene comes the end of the CDR3, since the read stops 4 residues before it. The rearrangement links TRBV19 to TRBJ2-2, with 11 bases lining up with TRBD2. The ends lost 4 bases at V and 2 bases at J; junction bases unmatched: 4. This CDR3 contains 16 residues. Germline V CDR1 and CDR2: FNHDT, SITEND (reference sequence). CDR3 amino acids: CASSFDWGGNTGQLYF. The CDR3 bases that were read are TGTGCCAGCAGTTTCGACTGGGGGGGGAACACCGGG.

This clone was observed a handful of times. The gene names here belong to mouse. The read is 4 residues too short to cover the CDR3 end, so that end is filled in from the germline J gene. This sequence joins TRBV1 and TRBJ1-1; D is possibly TRBD1 (6 bases). Germline V gives CDR1 NSQYPW, CDR2 LRSPGD (reference sequence). CDR3 size: 13 residues. The CDR3 loop is CTCSADQQGEVFF. Incomplete CDR3 DNA: TGCACCTGCAGTGCAGATCAACAGGGA.

A note on this clone: Gene labels here are mouse ones. The CDR3 is cut off 4 residues early in the read; its end comes from the germline J gene. The chain combines TRBV31 with TRBJ2-7, with TRBD2 matching 8 bases. CDR1 GKSSPN and CDR2 SITVG come from the germline V gene. The CDR3 runs to 15 residues. V shed 0 bases and J 3 bases; nucleotides not matched to a gene: 7. Incomplete CDR3 DNA: TGTGCCTGGAGTCTAAAGAACTGGGGGCTCTAT. Its translation: CAWSLKNWGLY. The CDR3, in full, reads CAWSLKNWGLYEQYF.

This clone was recorded a few times. The genes are named according to mouse. The observed sequence ends 4 residues before the CDR3 terminus, with the missing tail filled in from the germline J gene. This chain uses TRBV5 with TRBJ2-2, with a tentative D call TRBD1 (5 bases). From germline, CDR1 is LGHNA and CDR2 YNLKQL (reference sequence). Trimming cost V 4 bases and J 1 base, with 7 bases left between them. This CDR3 spans 14 amino acids. The CDR3 DNA, read in part, is TGTGCCAGCAGCCCCGACAGAAACACCGGG. It yields the protein CASSPDRNTG. The full-length CDR3 reads as CASSPDRNTGQLYF.

About this clone itself: Gene names refer to mouse genes. The DNA ends 4 residues before the CDR3 does, and the rest of the CDR3 is filled in from the germline J gene. The V call is TRBV31, the J call TRBJ2-5; tentatively, D is TRBD2 (7 bases). This CDR3 has 15 residues. Between the trimmed V and J ends, which lost 0 bases and 1 base, there was a span of 11 bases. Germline V lookup: CDR1 GKSSPN, CDR2 SITVG. The CDR3 bases that were read are TGTGCCTGGAGTCTACCTGGGGGCTACCAAGAC. Its translation is CAWSLPGGYQD. From start to end, the CDR3 is CAWSLPGGYQDTQYF.

This clone has more than one count but fewer than ten. The genes are named according to mouse. The read comes to an end 4 residues before the CDR3 does, leaving the germline J gene to fill in the end. This chain joins TRBV13-1 and TRBJ2-4, with 10 bases matching TRBD1. The CDR3 runs to 14 residues. Per the germline V gene, CDR1 is NSHNY and CDR2 is SYGAGN. The CDR3 reads CASSGRDRGNTLYF. The sequenced CDR3 bases are TGTGCCAGCAGTGGCCGGGACAGGGGAAAC.

In its sample, this clone was seen a few times. Gene names refer to mouse genes. From the germline J gene comes the end of the CDR3, since the read stops 4 residues before it. Additional DNA sequences in this sample encode the identical CDR3. The chain uses TRBV19 and TRBJ2-3; the D gene could be TRBD1 or TRBD2 (6 bases each). CDR1 is FNHDT, CDR2 SITEND, per germline (reference sequence). The CDR3 is made up of 15 amino acids. The V end was cut by 0 bases, the J end by 0 bases, with 8 bases between. CDR3 loop: CASSIGGRSAETLYF. The sequenced CDR3 bases are TGTGCCAGCAGTATAGGGGGGCGTAGTGCAGAA.

As to this clone: Germline and genes here are mouse. The CDR3 goes on 4 residues after the read ends, and that part is filled in from the germline J gene. The sample has other DNA sequences that encode this CDR3 too. The chain recombines TRBV1 with TRBJ2-7, with D uncertain. This CDR3 is built from 13 residues. Trimming left V 0 bases short and J 3 bases short, with 6 bases between. Germline CDR1 reads NSQYPW; CDR2 reads LRSPGD (reference sequence). The DNA read from the CDR3 is TGCACCTGCAGTGCAGAGCCAGACTAT. It is translated as CTCSAEPDY. The complete CDR3 sequence is CTCSAEPDYEQYF.

This clone occurred a few times. Germline and genes here are mouse. Sequencing ends 4 residues short of the CDR3 end; the germline J gene provides the rest. The V and J genes are TRBV29 and TRBJ2-1; the D gene is possibly TRBD1 (5 bases). Germline-derived CDR1 and CDR2 are MSHET and SYDVDS. Trimming removed 2 bases at V and 3 bases at J, with 5 bases between. CDR3 length: 13 residues. CDR3 bases read: TGTGCTAGCAGTTTAAGGGGCTATGCT. This translates into CASSLRGYA. In full, the CDR3 is CASSLRGYAEQFF.

In its sample, this clone was seen a few times. A much more abundant neighbour one base away suggests this may be a read error. Genes here carry mouse names. The read ends 4 residues before the CDR3 terminus; that terminus is restored from the germline J gene. The chain is built from TRBV13-3 and TRBJ2-2; the D is unclear. The V and J ends lost 5 bases and 1 base respectively, with 3 bases between them. This CDR3 spans 12 amino acids. The V gene's germline CDR1 is NNHDY and CDR2 SYVADS. CDR3 residues: CASRQNTGQLYF. Incomplete CDR3 DNA: TGTGCCAGCAGACAAAACACCGGG.

This clone occurred a few times. Mouse gene names apply. Additional DNA sequences in this sample encode the identical CDR3. CDR3 sequence reads: CTCSATGGYAEQFF. CDR3 bases read: TGCACCTGCAGTGCGACTGGGGGCTATGCT. The V and J genes are TRBV1 and TRBJ2-1, with TRBD2 matching 9 bases. The read ends 4 residues early relative to the CDR3; the germline J gene fills the gap. This CDR3 has 14 residues. After removal of 3 bases from V and 3 bases from J, the junction contained 0 bases not matched to a gene. Germline loops: CDR1 NSQYPW, CDR2 LRSPGD (reference sequence).

To note about this clone: These gene names are mouse names. The read ends 3 residues before the CDR3 terminus; that terminus is restored from the germline J gene. The V call is TRBV13-1, the J call TRBJ1-6; TRBD1 matches at 10 bases. Being an ORF, TRBJ1-6 has a function that is uncertain. This CDR3 has 15 amino acids. The V and J ends lost 3 bases and 5 bases, in that order; junction bases with no gene match: 2. Germline lookup yields CDR1 NSHNY and CDR2 SYGAGN. CDR3 in amino acids: CASSAGTGDNSPLYF. Incomplete CDR3 DNA: TGTGCCAGCAGTGCCGGGACAGGGGATAATTCGCCC.

In its sample, this clone was seen a few times. The gene symbols are mouse symbols. The missing CDR3 end, 4 residues past where the read stops, is filled in from the germline J gene. This rearrangement joins TRBV31 to TRBJ1-1, with D possibly TRBD1 on 6 matching bases. Per germline, CDR1 GKSSPN and CDR2 SITVG. Trimming left V 2 bases short and J 1 base short, with 8 bases between. This CDR3 comprises 13 residues. CDR3 residues: CAWSRGGNTEVFF. The CDR3 bases that were read are TGTGCCTGGAGTAGGGGGGGAAACACA.

This clone was detected only a few times. Here the gene names and germline are mouse. The DNA ends 4 residues before the CDR3 does, and the rest of the CDR3 is filled in from the germline J gene. The chain links TRBV19 to TRBJ2-1; 11 nucleotides match TRBD2. Germline V gene sequence: CDR1 FNHDT, CDR2 SITEND (reference sequence). The V gene end was trimmed by 4 bases and the J gene end by 4 bases; junction bases not matched to a gene: 4. The CDR3 has 15 amino acids. The part of the CDR3 DNA that was read is TGTGCCAGCAGTCTTGGACTGGGGGGTTATGCT. This gives the protein CASSLGLGGYA. Given in full, the CDR3 is CASSLGLGGYAEQFF.

This clone came up a few times. Each gene name is a mouse one. The CDR3 is cut off 4 residues early in the read; its end comes from the germline J gene. The rearrangement uses TRBV19 and TRBJ2-3, with D possibly being TRBD1 (6 bases). Germline V gene lookup returns CDR1 FNHDT and CDR2 SITEND (reference sequence). V lost 4 bases and J lost 0, with 12 bases in between. The CDR3 has 15 residues. The CDR3 DNA, read in part, is TGTGCCAGCAGTTCATCAGGGGTGAGTGCAGAA. Amino acids: CASSSSGVSAE. The complete CDR3 reads CASSSSGVSAETLYF.

For this clone: These gene names are mouse names. The CDR3 end falls 4 residues outside the read, so it is completed with the germline J gene. This rearrangement joins TRBV13-2 to TRBJ2-7, with TRBD2 identical over 8 bases. After removal of 1 base from V and 0 bases from J, the junction contained 3 bases not matched to a gene. Germline V gene data show CDR1 as NNHNN and CDR2 as SYGAGS (reference sequence). The CDR3 is 15 amino acids. This chain's CDR3 is CASGDLGGGSYEQYF. The CDR3 bases that were read are TGTGCCAGCGGTGATTTGGGGGGGGGCTCCTAT.

Note on this clone: The gene symbols are mouse symbols. The read terminates 4 residues before the CDR3 end, so the remaining end is supplied by the germline J gene. The sample has other DNA sequences that encode this CDR3 too. J is TRBJ1-1 and V is TRBV13-1; 7 bases are shared with TRBD1. After removal of 0 bases from V and 3 bases from J, the junction contained 2 bases not matched to a gene. Looked up from germline, CDR1 is NSHNY and CDR2 is SYGAGN. The CDR3 has 14 residues. CDR3 DNA, as far as it was read: TGTGCCAGCAGTGATGCCGGGACAGACACA. It encodes CASSDAGTDT. The full CDR3 is CASSDAGTDTEVFF.

Note on this clone: Mouse names are used for the genes. The CDR3 extends 4 residues past the end of the read, so its final part is completed from the germline J gene. The rearrangement joins TRBV1 to TRBJ2-1, with D perhaps matching TRBD1 (6 bases). The CDR3 contains 16 residues. Per the germline V gene, CDR1 is NSQYPW and CDR2 is LRSPGD (reference sequence). Trimming removed 1 base from V and 1 base from J, with 11 bases in between. CDR3 DNA, as far as it was read: TGCACCTGCAGTGCAGCCCGGGACAAGAACTATGCT. Its translation: CTCSAARDKNYA. The entire CDR3 reads CTCSAARDKNYAEQFF.

Details on this clone: These gene names are mouse names. The CDR3 end falls 4 residues outside the read, so it is completed with the germline J gene. V is TRBV13-1 and J is TRBJ2-1; tentative D call: TRBD2 (6 bases). Germline-derived CDR1 and CDR2 are NSHNY and SYGAGN. This CDR3 has 13 amino acids. V was cut by 3 bases and J by 3 bases, with 7 bases left in between. Incomplete CDR3 DNA: TGTGCCAGCAGTGTGGGGGTCTATGCT. Protein sequence: CASSVGVYA. The CDR3, in full, reads CASSVGVYAEQFF.

Of note for this clone: Gene names follow the mouse nomenclature. Partial CDR3 DNA: TGTGCCAGCAGCCCTGACACAAATAATTCGCCC. Its translation: CASSPDTNNSP. The full CDR3 protein is CASSPDTNNSPLYF. The V gene is TRBV13-1, the J gene TRBJ1-6; D remains unclear. The read ends 3 residues shy of where the CDR3 ends; the end is completed using the germline J gene. TRBJ1-6 is identified as an open reading frame with a role that is uncertain. Trimming stripped 5 bases from V and 5 bases from J, with 11 bases between. From germline, CDR1 is NSHNY and CDR2 SYGAGN. CDR3 size: 14 residues.

To note about this clone: The gene names given are mouse names. The CDR3 end falls 4 residues outside the read, so it is completed with the germline J gene. Different DNA sequences within this sample yield the same CDR3. The chain uses TRBV5 and TRBJ2-5; 9 bases map to TRBD1. The germline V gene encodes CDR1 LGHNA and CDR2 YNLKQL (reference sequence). The CDR3 loop spans 13 amino acids. CDR3: CASSRTGEDTQYF. CDR3 DNA (partial): TGTGCCAGCAGCCGGACAGGGGAAGAC.

Notes on this clone: Mouse gene names and germline throughout. The read ends 4 residues shy of where the CDR3 ends; the end is completed using the germline J gene. The rearrangement uses TRBV19 and TRBJ2-5, with 9 bases fitting TRBD1. The V gene's germline CDR1 is FNHDT and CDR2 SITEND (reference sequence). The CDR3 length is 14 residues. The CDR3 region is CASRPLQGADTQYF. CDR3 DNA (partial): TGTGCCAGCAGACCGTTACAGGGGGCGGAC.

In this sample, this clone turned up a few times. Mouse germline and gene names are used. The CDR3 end falls 4 residues outside the read, so it is completed with the germline J gene. The sample holds other DNA sequences that translate to the same CDR3. This sequence joins TRBV5 and TRBJ2-7; 10 nucleotides match TRBD2. This CDR3 is 14 amino acids long. The germline V gene has CDR1 LGHNA and CDR2 YNLKQL (reference sequence). The DNA read from the CDR3 is TGTGCCAGCAGCCCCGGACTGGGGGATTAT. It yields the protein CASSPGLGDY. The CDR3 reads in full as CASSPGLGDYEQYF.

This clone was seen more than once but under ten times. The genes are named according to mouse. The read is 4 residues too short to cover the CDR3 end, so that end is filled in from the germline J gene. The chain is built from TRBV31 and TRBJ2-3, with 7 bases identical to TRBD2. The CDR3 extends over 12 amino acids. CDR1 is GKSSPN, CDR2 SITVG, per germline. The CDR3 is CAWSGTEETLYF. Incomplete CDR3 DNA: TGTGCCTGGAGTGGGACTGAAGAA.